The entry below describes one T cell receptor beta chain. This specimen comes from a study of blood T cell dynamics during melanoma immunotherapy. As for the study in general: Patients with metastatic melanoma got pembrolizumab or nivolumab-ipilimumab as first-line care.

Clones were read by immunoSEQ multiplex PCR, and TCRdb kept only the in-frame ones, dropping some. The sample has 8,000 to 13,000 clones; about 85% are singletons. The CDR3 spans 15 residues. Germline V gene data show CDR1 as SGHVS and CDR2 as FQNEAQ. V lost 8 bases and J 5 bases, leaving 19 bases between the germline ends. Stated time point: pre-treatment baseline. The sample consisted of blood, taken from a patient treated with checkpoint blockade. The sequence came from a human donor with melanoma. The chain is built from TRBV7-8 and TRBJ1-5; a possible D gene is TRBD1 (5 bases). Written as DNA, the CDR3 is TGTGCCAGCGCCGCCTGGGAGGGACGAGATCAGCCCCAGCATTTT. It is translated as CASAAWEGRDQPQHF.